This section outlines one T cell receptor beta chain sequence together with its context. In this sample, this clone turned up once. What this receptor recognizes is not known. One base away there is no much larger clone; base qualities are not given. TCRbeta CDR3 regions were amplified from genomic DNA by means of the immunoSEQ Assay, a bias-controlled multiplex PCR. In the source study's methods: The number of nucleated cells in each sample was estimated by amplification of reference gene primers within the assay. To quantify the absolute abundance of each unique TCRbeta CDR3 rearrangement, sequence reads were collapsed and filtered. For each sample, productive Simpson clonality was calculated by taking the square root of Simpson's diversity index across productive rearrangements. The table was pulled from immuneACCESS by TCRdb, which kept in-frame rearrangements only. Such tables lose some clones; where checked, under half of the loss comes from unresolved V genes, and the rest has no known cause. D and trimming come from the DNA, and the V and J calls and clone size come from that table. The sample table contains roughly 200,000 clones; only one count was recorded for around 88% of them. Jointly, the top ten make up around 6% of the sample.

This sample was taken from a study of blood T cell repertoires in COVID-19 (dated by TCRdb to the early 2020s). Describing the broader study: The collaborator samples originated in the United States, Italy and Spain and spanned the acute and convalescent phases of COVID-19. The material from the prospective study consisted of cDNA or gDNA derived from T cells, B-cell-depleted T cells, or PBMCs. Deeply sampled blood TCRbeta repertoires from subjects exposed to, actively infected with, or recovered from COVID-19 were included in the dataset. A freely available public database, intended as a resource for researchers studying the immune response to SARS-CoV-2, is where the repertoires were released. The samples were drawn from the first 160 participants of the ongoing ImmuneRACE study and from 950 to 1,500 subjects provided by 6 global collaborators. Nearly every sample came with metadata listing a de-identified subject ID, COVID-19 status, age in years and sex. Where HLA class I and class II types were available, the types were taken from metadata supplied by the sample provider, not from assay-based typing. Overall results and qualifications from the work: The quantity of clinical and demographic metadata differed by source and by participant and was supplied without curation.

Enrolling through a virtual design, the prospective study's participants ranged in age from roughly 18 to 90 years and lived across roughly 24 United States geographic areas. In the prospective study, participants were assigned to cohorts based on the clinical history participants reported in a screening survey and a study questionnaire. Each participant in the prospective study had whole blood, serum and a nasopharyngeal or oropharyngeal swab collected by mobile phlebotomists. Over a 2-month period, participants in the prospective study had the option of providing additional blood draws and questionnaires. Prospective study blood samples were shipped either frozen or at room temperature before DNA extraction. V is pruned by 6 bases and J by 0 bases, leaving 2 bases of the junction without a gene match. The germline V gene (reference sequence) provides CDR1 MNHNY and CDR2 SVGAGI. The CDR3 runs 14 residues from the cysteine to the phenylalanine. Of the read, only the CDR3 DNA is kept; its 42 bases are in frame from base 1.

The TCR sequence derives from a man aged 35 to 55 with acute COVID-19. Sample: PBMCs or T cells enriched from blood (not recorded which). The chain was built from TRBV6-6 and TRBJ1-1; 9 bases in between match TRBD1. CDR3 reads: CASSRQGVNTEAFF. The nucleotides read TGTGCCAGCAGCAGACAGGGGGTGAACACTGAAGCTTTCTTT.